The 15 T cell receptor beta chains below were found in one sample sequenced in a study of blood T cell repertoires in COVID-19. Assay used: immunoSEQ multiplex PCR; TCRdb lists only in-frame clones, some missing. The sample has some 180,000 clones; more than 65% are singletons. The sequenced sample was peripheral blood. These receptors came from a human donor in a cohort sampled during active COVID-19.

The sample holds one count of this clone. The chain is built from TRBV6-5 and TRBJ1-2; 8 nucleotides agree with TRBD1. The J segment lost 7 bases and the V segment lost 6 bases, leaving 7 bases of the junction unmatched. CDR1 and CDR2 (germline): MNHEY, SVGAGI. The CDR3 consists of 13 residues. The CDR3 region is CASRKDRVGGYTF. In DNA, the CDR3 is TGTGCCAGCAGGAAGGACAGGGTCGGTGGCTACACCTTC.

CDR3 DNA sequence: TGTGCCAGCAGTGGATCCCCTTCAGGCGGGCGTGAAAAACTGTTTTTT. Encoded protein: CASSGSPSGGREKLFF. V usage is TRBV25-1 and J usage is TRBJ1-4, with unresolved D. Per germline, CDR1 MGHDK and CDR2 SYGVNS. Trimming removed 4 bases at V and 7 bases at J, with 19 bases between. The CDR3 totals 16 residues.

The genes are TRBV12-3 or TRBV12-4 and TRBJ1-1, with D uncertain. This CDR3 spans 12 amino acids. Trimming cost V 4 bases and J 1 base, with 4 bases left between them. This CDR3 reads CASSSGNTEAFF. CDR3 in DNA: TGTGCCAGCAGTTCAGGGAACACTGAAGCTTTCTTT.

This chain connects TRBV5-6 to TRBJ2-1, with D uncertain. The V gene's germline CDR1 is SGHDT and CDR2 YYEEEE. Trimming removed 0 bases at V and 9 bases at J, with 16 bases between. This CDR3 comprises 15 residues. This CDR3 reads CASSLAYRGSTEQFF. The DNA of the CDR3 is TGTGCCAGCAGCTTGGCCTACCGCGGCAGTACTGAGCAGTTCTTC.

This clone was counted only a few times. The chain recombines TRBV6-6 with TRBJ1-2; maybe TRBD1 (6 bases). Germline CDR1 and CDR2: MNHNY and SVGAGI (reference sequence). With 0 bases removed from V and 7 bases from J, the gap between germline ends came to 12 bases. CDR3 length: 14 amino acids. The CDR3 here is CASSYSSGGGGYTF. The CDR3 DNA reads as TGTGCCAGCAGTTACTCGTCTGGGGGCGGTGGCTACACCTTC.

This clone was seen only once. The chain joins TRBV19 to TRBJ2-7, with a possible D match to TRBD2 (5 bases). Per the germline V gene, CDR1 is LNHDA and CDR2 is SQIVND (reference sequence). Trimming removed 8 bases at V and 3 bases at J, with 14 bases between. The CDR3 is made up of 13 amino acids. The chain's CDR3 is CASSASPFYEQYF. The DNA of the CDR3 is TGTGCCAGTTCAGCTAGCCCATTCTACGAGCAGTACTTC.

This chain connects TRBV18 to TRBJ2-3; D is possibly TRBD2 (6 bases). This CDR3 spans 15 amino acids. Germline V lookup: CDR1 KGHSH, CDR2 LQKENI. V was trimmed by 8 bases and J by 2 bases, leaving 17 bases between them. CDR3 DNA sequence: TGTGCCAGCCATACCCTAGCGACAGTCACAGATACGCAGTATTTT. It yields the protein CASHTLATVTDTQYF.

The chain employs TRBV5-1 and TRBJ2-7; 13 nucleotides match TRBD2. The CDR3 length is 20 residues. V lost 4 bases, J lost 5 bases, and 21 bases stayed unmatched. Per the germline V gene, CDR1 is SGHRS and CDR2 is YFSETQ. This chain's CDR3 is CASSLQLAGGSFPPIHEQYF. The CDR3 region has the DNA TGCGCCAGCAGCCTTCAACTAGCGGGAGGGTCTTTCCCACCTATCCACGAGCAGTACTTC. Supplemented by reference TRBV5-1 and TRBJ2-7, the full variable domain reads KAGVTQTPRYLIKTRGQQVTLSCSPISGHRSVSWYQQTPGQGLQFLFEYFSETQRNKGNFPGRFSGRQFSNSRSEMNVSTLELGDSALYLCASSLQLAGGSFPPIHEQYFGPGTRLTVT.

This clone was seen only once. This CDR3 is CATSDLAGGRSSNQPQHF. DNA for the CDR3: TGTGCCACCAGTGACCTAGCGGGAGGGCGGAGTAGCAATCAGCCCCAGCATTTT. The chain is built from TRBV24-1 and TRBJ1-5; no definite D call. The CDR3 consists of 18 residues. CDR1 and CDR2 from the germline V gene are KGHDR and SFDVKD. V was trimmed by 4 bases and J by 0 bases, leaving 18 bases between them.

The genes are TRBV18 and TRBJ2-1; the match to TRBD2 covers 11 bases. The CDR3 runs to 18 residues. Germline V lookup: CDR1 KGHSH, CDR2 LQKENI. Unmatched junction bases numbered 15, after V lost 3 bases and J lost 8 bases. CDR3 in DNA: TGTGCCAGCTCACCCGTGATCCTGACTAGCGGGACTGCCTATGAGCAGTTCTTC. Amino acids: CASSPVILTSGTAYEQFF.

This clone was observed a single time. CDR3 in amino acids: CSVGQGTAYEQYF. In nucleotides, the CDR3 is TGCAGCGTTGGACAGGGGACCGCCTACGAGCAGTACTTC. This rearrangement joins TRBV29-1 to TRBJ2-7, with 8 bases fitting TRBD1. V dropped 4 bases and J dropped 2; count of bases not matched to a gene: 4. The germline gives CDR1 SQVTM, CDR2 ANQGSEA. CDR3 size: 13 residues.

The V gene is TRBV27, the J gene TRBJ2-7, with a weak D call TRBD2 (6 bases). This CDR3 contains 15 residues. The V gene lost 5 bases and the J gene lost 1 base, with 15 bases spanning the gap. In germline, CDR1 is MNHEY, CDR2 SMNVEV (reference sequence). The CDR3 is CASSPRRRESYEQYF. In DNA, the CDR3 is TGTGCCAGCAGTCCTCGACGGAGGGAATCCTACGAGCAGTACTTC.

V gene TRBV5-5 combines with J gene TRBJ1-3, with D maybe TRBD1 (5 bases). Per germline, CDR1 SGHKS and CDR2 YYEKEE (reference sequence). Between the trimmed V and J ends, which lost 2 bases and 3 bases, there was a span of 9 bases. CDR3 length: 14 amino acids. The DNA for the CDR3 is TGTGCCAGCAGCTTTCAGGGCAGTGGAAACACCATATATTTT. This translates into CASSFQGSGNTIYF.

The chain has TRBV5-6 and TRBJ2-7; possibly TRBD1 for D (5 bases). Per germline, CDR1 SGHDT and CDR2 YYEEEE. With 2 bases removed from V and 3 bases from J, the gap between germline ends came to 9 bases. This CDR3 contains 13 residues. The CDR3 sequence: CASSLPGRYEQYF. Written as DNA, the CDR3 is TGTGCCAGCAGCTTACCAGGGCGCTACGAGCAGTACTTC.

The J gene is TRBJ1-5, the V gene TRBV19; the D gene is possibly TRBD1 (5 bases). This CDR3 comprises 17 residues. The germline V gene has CDR1 LNHDA and CDR2 SQIVND (reference sequence). V lost 1 base and J 0 bases, leaving 13 bases between the germline ends. The CDR3 nucleotides read TGTGCCAGTAGTATAGGTAACGGGGGAGTTAGCAATCAGCCCCAGCATTTT. Amino acids: CASSIGNGGVSNQPQHF.